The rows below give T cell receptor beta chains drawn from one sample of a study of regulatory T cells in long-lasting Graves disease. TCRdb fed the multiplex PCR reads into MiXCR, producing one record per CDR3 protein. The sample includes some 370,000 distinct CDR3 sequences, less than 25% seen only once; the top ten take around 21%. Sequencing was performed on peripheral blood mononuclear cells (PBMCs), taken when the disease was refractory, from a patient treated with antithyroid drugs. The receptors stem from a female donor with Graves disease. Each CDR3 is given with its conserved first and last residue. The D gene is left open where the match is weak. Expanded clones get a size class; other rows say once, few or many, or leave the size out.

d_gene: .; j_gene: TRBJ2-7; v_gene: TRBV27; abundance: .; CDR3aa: CASSLSGQGSYEQYF; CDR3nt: TGTGCCAGCAGTTTATCTGGTCAAGGCTCCTACGAGCAGTACTTC
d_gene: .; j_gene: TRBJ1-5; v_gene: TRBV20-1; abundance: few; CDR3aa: CSASYGGNQPQHF; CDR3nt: TGCAGTGCTAGTTACGGCGGGAATCAGCCCCAGCATTTT
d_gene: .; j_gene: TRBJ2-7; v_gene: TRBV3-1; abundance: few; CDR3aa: CASSQSGNEQYF; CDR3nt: TGTGCCAGCAGCCAATCAGGAAACGAGCAGTACTTC
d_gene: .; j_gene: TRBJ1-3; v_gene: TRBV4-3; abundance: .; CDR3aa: CASSQEWGLGNTIYF; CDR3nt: TGCGCCAGCAGCCAAGAGTGGGGGTTGGGAAACACCATATATTTT
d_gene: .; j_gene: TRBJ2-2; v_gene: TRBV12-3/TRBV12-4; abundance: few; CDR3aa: CASTSSTSTGELFF; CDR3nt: TGTGCCAGCACCTCAAGTACCTCAACCGGGGAGCTGTTTTTT
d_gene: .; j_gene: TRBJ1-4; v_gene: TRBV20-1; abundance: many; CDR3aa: CSAVDQSRPNEKLFF; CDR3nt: TGCAGTGCCGTGGACCAATCTAGACCTAATGAAAAACTGTTTTTT
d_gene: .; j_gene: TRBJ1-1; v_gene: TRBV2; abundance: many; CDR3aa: CASSDQGGTEAFF; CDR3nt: TGTGCCAGCAGTGATCAAGGGGGCACTGAAGCTTTCTTT
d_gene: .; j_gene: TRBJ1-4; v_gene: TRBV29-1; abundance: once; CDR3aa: CSVFGTAKGEKLFF; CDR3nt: TGCAGCGTTTTTGGGACTGCGAAGGGGGAAAAACTGTTTTTT
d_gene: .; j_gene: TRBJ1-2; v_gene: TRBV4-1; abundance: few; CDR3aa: CASSQDRDKTYGYTF; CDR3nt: TGCGCCAGCAGCCAAGACCGGGACAAGACCTATGGCTACACCTTC
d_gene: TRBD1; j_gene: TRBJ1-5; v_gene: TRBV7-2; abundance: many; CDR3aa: CASSLLGQGASPQHF; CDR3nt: TGTGCCAGCAGCTTACTGGGACAGGGGGCTTCGCCCCAGCATTTT
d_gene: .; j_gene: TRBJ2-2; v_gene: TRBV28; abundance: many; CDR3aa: CASSPNTGELFF; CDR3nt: TGTGCCAGCAGTCCGAACACCGGGGAGCTGTTTTTT
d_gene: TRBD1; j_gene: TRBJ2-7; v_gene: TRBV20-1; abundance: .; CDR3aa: CSVPGTGSYEQYF; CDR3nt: TGCAGTGTCCCCGGGACAGGGTCGTACGAGCAGTACTTC
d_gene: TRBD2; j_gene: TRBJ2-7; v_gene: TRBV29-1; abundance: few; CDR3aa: CSVVVVSGNEQYF; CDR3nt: TGCAGCGTTGTCGTCGTTAGCGGGAACGAGCAGTACTTC
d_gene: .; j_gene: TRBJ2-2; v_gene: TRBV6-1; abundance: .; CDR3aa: CASSEPVGELFF; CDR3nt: TGTGCCAGCAGTGAACCGGTAGGGGAGCTGTTTTTT
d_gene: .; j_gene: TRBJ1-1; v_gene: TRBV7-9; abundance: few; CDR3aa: CASSIQQDSTEAFF; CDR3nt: TGTGCCAGCAGCATACAACAGGATTCCACTGAAGCTTTCTTT
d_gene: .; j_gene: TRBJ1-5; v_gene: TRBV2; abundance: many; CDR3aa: CASSERGNQPQHF; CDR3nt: TGTGCCAGCAGTGAACGCGGTAATCAGCCCCAGCATTTT
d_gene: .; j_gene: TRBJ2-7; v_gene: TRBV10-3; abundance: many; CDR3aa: CAPRGTTYSYEQYF; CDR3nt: TGTGCCCCCCGAGGGACAACCTACTCCTACGAGCAGTACTTC
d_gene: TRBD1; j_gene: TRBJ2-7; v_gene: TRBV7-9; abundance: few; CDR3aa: CASSLPGQGFLYF; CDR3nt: TGTGCCAGCAGTTTACCGGGACAGGGTTTCTTGTACTTC
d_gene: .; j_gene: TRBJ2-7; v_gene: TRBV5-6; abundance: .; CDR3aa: CASSPQRVPSLTYEQYF; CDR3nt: TGTGCCAGCAGCCCGCAGCGGGTCCCCTCGTTGACATACGAGCAGTACTTC
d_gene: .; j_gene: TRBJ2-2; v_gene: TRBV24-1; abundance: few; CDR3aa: CATSDRTEVAGELFF; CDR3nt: TGTGCCACCAGTGACCGGACAGAGGTCGCCGGGGAGCTGTTTTTT
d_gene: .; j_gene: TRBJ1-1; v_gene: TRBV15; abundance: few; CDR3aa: CATSRGFGENTEAFF; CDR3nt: TGTGCCACCAGCAGGGGATTCGGGGAGAACACTGAAGCTTTCTTT
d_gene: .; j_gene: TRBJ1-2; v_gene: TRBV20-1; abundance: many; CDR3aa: CSARDVTPDGHGYTF; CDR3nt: TGCAGTGCTAGAGACGTGACACCCGATGGCCATGGCTACACCTTC
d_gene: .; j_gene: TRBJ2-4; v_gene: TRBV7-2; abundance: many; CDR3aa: CASSSLNIQYF; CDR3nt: TGTGCCAGCAGCTCCTTAAACATTCAGTACTTC
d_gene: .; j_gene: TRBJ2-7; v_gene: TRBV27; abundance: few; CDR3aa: CASRVGYEQYF; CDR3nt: TGTGCCAGCAGGGTGGGCTACGAGCAGTACTTC
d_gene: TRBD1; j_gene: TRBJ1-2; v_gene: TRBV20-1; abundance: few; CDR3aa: CSARRQGVDGNYGYTF; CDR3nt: TGCAGTGCTCGAAGACAGGGGGTAGATGGTAACTATGGCTACACCTTC
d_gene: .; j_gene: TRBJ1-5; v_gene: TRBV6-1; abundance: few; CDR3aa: CASSPWTQGTASQPQHF; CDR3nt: TGTGCCAGCAGTCCATGGACCCAAGGGACCGCGAGTCAGCCCCAGCATTTT
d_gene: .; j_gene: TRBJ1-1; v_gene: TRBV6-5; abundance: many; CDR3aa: CASSYSEGTEAFF; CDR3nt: TGTGCCAGCAGTTACTCGGAGGGGACTGAAGCTTTCTTT
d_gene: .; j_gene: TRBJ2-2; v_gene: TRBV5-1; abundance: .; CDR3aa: CASSLAGLDTGELFF; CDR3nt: TGTGCCAGCAGCTTGGCGGGACTCGACACCGGGGAGCTGTTTTTT
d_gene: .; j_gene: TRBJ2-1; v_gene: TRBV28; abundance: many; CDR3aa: CASSTDRSSYNEQFF; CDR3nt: TGTGCCAGCAGTACTGACCGGAGCTCCTACAATGAGCAGTTCTTC
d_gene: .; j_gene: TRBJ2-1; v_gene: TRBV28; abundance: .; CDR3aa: CASGGNAYNEQFF; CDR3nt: TGTGCCAGCGGGGGGAACGCCTACAATGAGCAGTTCTTC
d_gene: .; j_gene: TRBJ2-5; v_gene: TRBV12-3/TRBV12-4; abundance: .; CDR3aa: CASGVAETQYF; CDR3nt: TGTGCCAGCGGGGTAGCGGAGACCCAGTACTTC
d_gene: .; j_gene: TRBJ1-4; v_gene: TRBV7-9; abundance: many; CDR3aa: CASTAATNEKLFF; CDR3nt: TGTGCTTCGACGGCCGCGACTAATGAAAAACTGTTTTTT
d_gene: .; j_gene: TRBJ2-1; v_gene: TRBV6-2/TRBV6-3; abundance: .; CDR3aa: CASSEVRDGPLNEQFF; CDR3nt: TGTGCCAGCAGTGAAGTTCGGGACGGGCCCTTAAATGAGCAGTTCTTC
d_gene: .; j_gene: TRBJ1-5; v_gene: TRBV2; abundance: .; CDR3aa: CASSSSGAGQPQHF; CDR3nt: TGTGCCAGCAGTTCCTCAGGCGCGGGTCAGCCCCAGCATTTT
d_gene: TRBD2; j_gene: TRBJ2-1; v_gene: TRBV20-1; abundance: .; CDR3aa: CSARGLAGGSSYNEQFF; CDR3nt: TGCAGTGCTAGAGGTCTAGCGGGAGGTAGCTCCTACAATGAGCAGTTCTTC
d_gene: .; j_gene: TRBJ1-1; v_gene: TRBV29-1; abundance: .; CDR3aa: CSVQKGDTEAFF; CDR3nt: TGCAGCGTTCAAAAGGGGGACACTGAAGCTTTCTTT
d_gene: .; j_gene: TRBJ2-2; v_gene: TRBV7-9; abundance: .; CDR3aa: CASSLGARLEAGELFF; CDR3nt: TGTGCCAGCAGCTTAGGTGCCAGGCTTGAGGCCGGGGAGCTGTTTTTT
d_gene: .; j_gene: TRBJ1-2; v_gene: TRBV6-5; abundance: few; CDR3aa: CASSYSANYGYTF; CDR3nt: TGTGCCAGCAGTTACTCGGCTAACTATGGCTACACCTTC
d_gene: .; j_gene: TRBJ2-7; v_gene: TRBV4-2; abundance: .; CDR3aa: CASSQFRQGYEQYF; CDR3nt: TGTGCCAGCAGCCAATTTCGGCAGGGCTACGAGCAGTACTTC
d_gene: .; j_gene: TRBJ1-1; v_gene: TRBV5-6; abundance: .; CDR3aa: CASSPLWGTEAFF; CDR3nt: TGTGCCAGCAGCCCACTCTGGGGAACTGAAGCTTTCTTT
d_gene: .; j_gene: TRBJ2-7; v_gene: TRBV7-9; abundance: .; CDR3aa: CASSPEPDITGYEQYF; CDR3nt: TGTGCCAGCAGCCCAGAGCCGGATATAACCGGCTACGAGCAGTACTTC
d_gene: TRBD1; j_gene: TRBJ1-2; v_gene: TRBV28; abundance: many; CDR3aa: CASSGTGYGYTF; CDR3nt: TGTGCCAGCAGTGGGACAGGCTATGGCTACACCTTC
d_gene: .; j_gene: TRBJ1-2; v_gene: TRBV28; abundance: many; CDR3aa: CASRLASPGHGYTF; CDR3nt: TGTGCCAGCAGGTTGGCATCCCCAGGCCATGGCTACACCTTC
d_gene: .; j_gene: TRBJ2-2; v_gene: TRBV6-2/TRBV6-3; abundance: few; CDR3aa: CASSWGDSSPAGELFF; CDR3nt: TGTGCCAGCAGTTGGGGGGACTCTTCCCCGGCCGGGGAGCTGTTTTTT
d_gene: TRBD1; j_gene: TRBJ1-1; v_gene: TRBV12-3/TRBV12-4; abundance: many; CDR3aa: CASSLEGANTEAFF; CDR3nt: TGTGCCAGCAGTTTAGAGGGGGCCAACACTGAAGCTTTCTTT
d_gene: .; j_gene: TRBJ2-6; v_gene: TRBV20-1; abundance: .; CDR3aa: CSASRETGANVLTF; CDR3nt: TGCAGTGCTAGCAGGGAGACTGGGGCCAACGTCCTGACTTTC
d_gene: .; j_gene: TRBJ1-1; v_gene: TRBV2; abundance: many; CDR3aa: CASSADRNTEAFF; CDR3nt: TGTGCCAGCAGTGCCGATCGGAACACTGAAGCTTTCTTT
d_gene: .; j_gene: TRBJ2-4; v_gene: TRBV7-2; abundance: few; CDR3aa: CASSFWGEESIQYF; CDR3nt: TGTGCCAGCAGCTTTTGGGGGGAGGAGAGCATTCAGTACTTC
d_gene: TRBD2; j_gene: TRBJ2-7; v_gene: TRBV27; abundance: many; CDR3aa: CASNLAGAASYEQYF; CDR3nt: TGTGCCAGCAATTTAGCGGGAGCCGCCTCCTACGAGCAGTACTTC
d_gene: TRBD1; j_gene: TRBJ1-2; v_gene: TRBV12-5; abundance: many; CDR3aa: CASGLRAGGVRGYTF; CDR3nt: TGTGCTAGTGGTTTGAGGGCAGGGGGCGTCAGAGGCTACACCTTC
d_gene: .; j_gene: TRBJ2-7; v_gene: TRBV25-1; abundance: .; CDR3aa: CASSVGSPEQYF; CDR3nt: TGTGCCAGCAGTGTCGGGTCTCCGGAGCAGTACTTC
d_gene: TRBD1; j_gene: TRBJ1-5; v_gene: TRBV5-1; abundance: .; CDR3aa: CASSSGTGGLGNQPQHF; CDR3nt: TGTGCCAGCAGCTCAGGGACAGGGGGGCTCGGCAATCAGCCCCAGCATTTT
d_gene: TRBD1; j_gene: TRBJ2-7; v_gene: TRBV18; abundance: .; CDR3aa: CASSDRSVEQYF; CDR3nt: TGTGCCAGCTCGGACAGGTCAGTTGAGCAGTACTTC